The entry below gives a single T cell receptor (beta chain) sequence along with its context. Its antigen is not identified. The CDR3 totals 13 residues. Per the germline V gene, CDR1 is MNHEY and CDR2 is SVGAGI. The V gene lost 2 bases and the J gene lost 5 bases, with 7 bases spanning the gap. This sample was taken from a study of T cell responses to AZD1222 COVID-19 vaccine. Overall study: Second-dose intervals of approximately 4 or approximately 12 weeks were pooled.

The table came from immunoSEQ multiplex PCR; TCRdb's copy has only in-frame clones and leaves some out. The sample consists of roughly 49,000 clones, roughly 80% of them appearing once. Points from the study as a whole: Donors were chiefly white British, with a greater number of females, and clonal diversity was perhaps underestimated. Regions left unmutated in variants are reportedly the target of nearly half of spike-specific TCRs. Dominant at 160-218 and 743-854, vaccine-associated CD4 TCRs also spanned spike.

The sequenced sample was peripheral blood, obtained on day 0 of AZD1222 vaccination. The chain joins TRBV6-5 to TRBJ2-1; D unresolved. The clonotype originates from an adult in good health. CDR3 in amino acids: CASSYVRDNEQFF. DNA for the CDR3: TGTGCCAGCAGTTACGTAAGGGACAATGAGCAGTTCTTC.